Sequencing of this T cell receptor (beta chain) was carried out in a study of blood T cells in healthy people across ages. Study-level findings and limits: In older individuals, TCR beta diversity per million T cells was lower, falling roughly linearly with age.

Roughly 10 milliliters was the volume of peripheral blood drawn from each donor. Germline CDR1 and CDR2: SGHRS and YFSETQ. The ends were cut back, 4 bases at V and 6 bases at J, with 12 bases in the middle. This CDR3 is 13 amino acids long. A J-beta primer mix and a sample-barcoded 5' primer were used in a second PCR of roughly 6 to 11 cycles. TCRdb independently ran MiXCR on the 5' RACE reads; one entry per CDR3 protein. The sample lists approximately 800,000 distinct CDR3 sequences; 56% were seen once. This clonotype has just one count. The antigen remains undetermined. Sequencing was performed on blood. The chain links TRBV5-1 to TRBJ2-3; maybe TRBD1 (6 bases). The receptor comes from a man aged 40-50 years in good health. The CDR3 region has the DNA TGCGCCAGCAGCAACACAGGGTTTGATACGCAGTATTTT. Protein: CASSNTGFDTQYF.